This is a list of T cell receptor beta chains from one sample in a study of shared clonotypes between healthy human individuals. This table comes from immunoSEQ multiplex PCR, and its TCRdb copy is limited to in-frame clones, with some not included. Among more than 2 million clones listed, almost 96% were seen once. The sample taken for sequencing was naive CD4+ T cells sorted from blood. Receptors were obtained from a man aged 18 to 30 in good health. CDR3s include the opening cysteine and the closing phenylalanine or tryptophan. The D gene is left open where the match is weak. Rows may omit the clone size; those that give it use once, few, many or a size class.

v_call	j_call	clone_size	d_call	cdr3_nt	cdr3_aa
TRBV28	TRBJ1-1	few	TRBD1	TGTGCCAGCAGGGGACAGATGAACACTGAAGCTTTCTTT	CASRGQMNTEAFF
TRBV13	TRBJ2-1	.	TRBD2	TGTGCCAGCAGTATTAAGGGATCTAGCGGGCCGTCCTACAATGAGCAGTTCTTC	CASSIKGSSGPSYNEQFF
TRBV7-3	TRBJ2-5	.	.	TGTGCCAGCAGCCGTCCCCCACAAGAGACCCAGTACTTC	CASSRPPQETQYF
TRBV18	TRBJ2-7	.	TRBD1	TGTGCCAGCTCCCCCTGGGACAGCAACTCCTACGAGCAGTACTTC	CASSPWDSNSYEQYF
TRBV18	TRBJ2-2	.	TRBD2	TGTGCCAGCTCACCACCGGCTAGCGGAAACACCGGGGAGCTGTTTTTT	CASSPPASGNTGELFF
TRBV5-4	TRBJ1-1	.	.	TGTGCCAGCAGTTCGGGTGGCCATTTGAACACTGAAGCTTTCTTT	CASSSGGHLNTEAFF
TRBV5-4	TRBJ2-7	.	.	TGTGCCAGCAGCTTGAACAGGGCCTACGAGCAGTACTTC	CASSLNRAYEQYF
TRBV5-6	TRBJ1-6	.	.	TGTGCCAGCAGCTTGGGGAAGCCCTCCTATAATTCACCCCTCCACTTT	CASSLGKPSYNSPLHF
TRBV6-5	TRBJ2-4	.	.	TGTGCCAGCAGTTACTCCTTCTCCGGGAGAAAGAACATTCAGTACTTC	CASSYSFSGRKNIQYF
TRBV2	TRBJ1-5	.	TRBD1	TGTGCCAGCAGTGTGGACAGGGCGGGGAATCAGCCCCAGCATTTT	CASSVDRAGNQPQHF
TRBV2	TRBJ2-7	.	.	TGTGCCAGCAGCCTTCCTGGCCGAGGAGGGGTCCACGAGCAGTACTTC	CASSLPGRGGVHEQYF
TRBV11-2	TRBJ1-5	.	.	TGTGCCAGCAGCTTAGCCAGGGGCGATCAGCCCCAGCATTTT	CASSLARGDQPQHF
TRBV2	TRBJ1-4	.	TRBD1	TGTGCCAGCACCTTGGACAGGGGGCGCGGGAAACTGTTTTTT	CASTLDRGRGKLFF
TRBV6-6	TRBJ1-5	.	.	TGTGCCAGCAGTTACGCAGAAAGGGTTAGCAATCAGCCCCAGCATTTT	CASSYAERVSNQPQHF
TRBV5-4	TRBJ2-7	.	TRBD2	TGTGCCAGCAGCAACCCCGGGCGGGGGAACTACGAGCAGTACTTC	CASSNPGRGNYEQYF
TRBV7-7	TRBJ2-2	.	.	TGTGCTAGCAGCCCGGACAGGGGTGGGCTAGCGGGGGATCGAAAGAACACCGGGGAGCTGTTTTTT	CASSPDRGGLAGDRKNTGELFF
TRBV2	TRBJ2-7	.	.	TGTGCCAGCAGGCTAGGGGATATAACCTACGAGCAGTACTTC	CASRLGDITYEQYF
TRBV5-4	TRBJ1-6	.	TRBD1	TGTGCCAGCAGCGAGACAGGGGTGAATTCACCCCTCCACTTT	CASSETGVNSPLHF
TRBV18	TRBJ2-2	.	.	TGTGCCAGCTCACCACTCCCCTCGAACACCGGGGAGCTGTTTTTT	CASSPLPSNTGELFF
TRBV27	TRBJ2-2	once	.	TGTGCCAGCAGTCCCCGGACGGCGACCGGGGAGCTGTTTTTT	CASSPRTATGELFF
TRBV7-2	TRBJ2-2	.	.	TGTGCCAGCAGCCAAGGGGCCCGGGCGGGAAAGACCGGGGAGCTGTTTTTT	CASSQGARAGKTGELFF
TRBV10-1	TRBJ2-7	.	TRBD1	TGCGCCAGCAGTGAGGGGACAGGGGATTTGCAGTACTTC	CASSEGTGDLQYF
TRBV6-1	TRBJ1-1	once	.	TGTGCCAGCAGTGACAGGGGCCCCTTCATGAACACTGAAGCTTTCTTT	CASSDRGPFMNTEAFF
TRBV5-1	TRBJ2-1	.	TRBD2	TGCGCCAGCAGCTTGGGCCTAGCGGCGTACAATGAGCAGTTCTTC	CASSLGLAAYNEQFF
TRBV10-3	TRBJ2-3	.	TRBD1	TGTGCCATCAGTGAGGCGACAGGGCTGTTTGGCTTGACAGATACGCAGTATTTT	CAISEATGLFGLTDTQYF
TRBV6-1	TRBJ1-5	.	.	TGTGCCAGCAGTTTACAGGGCTCCAATCAGCCCCAGCATTTT	CASSLQGSNQPQHF
TRBV11-1	TRBJ2-2	once	.	TGTGCCAGCACTCCAGGAGCCATCCCCGGGGAGCTGTTTTTT	CASTPGAIPGELFF
TRBV5-1	TRBJ1-3	once	.	TGCGCCAGCAGCTTGGGGCAAGTTGGAAACACCATATATTTT	CASSLGQVGNTIYF
TRBV6-1	TRBJ2-5	.	.	TGTGCCAGCAGTGGCAGGGGCCAAGATGGGACCCAGTACTTC	CASSGRGQDGTQYF
TRBV7-9	TRBJ1-4	.	TRBD1	TGTGCCAGCAGCTTAGCAGGCGGGACAGGGGGAACTAATGAAAAACTGTTTTTT	CASSLAGGTGGTNEKLFF
TRBV6-5	TRBJ2-7	.	.	TGTGCCAGCACCTCGACTCAAAGCTCCTACGAGCAGTACTTC	CASTSTQSSYEQYF
TRBV27	TRBJ2-1	.	.	TGTGCCAGCAGTAGAAGGGAAAGTAATGAGCAGTTCTTC	CASSRRESNEQFF
TRBV7-8	TRBJ1-1	.	.	TGTGCCAGCAGCTTGGGGCAGGGAAGACAAGCTTTCTTT	CASSLGQGRQAFF
TRBV30	TRBJ1-6	.	TRBD1	TGTGCCTGGAGGACAGGGGGTCCACCCCTCCACTTT	CAWRTGGPPLHF
TRBV5-1	TRBJ2-1	.	TRBD1	TGCGCCAGCAGCTCGGGACAGAGCTCCTACAATGAGCAGTTCTTC	CASSSGQSSYNEQFF
TRBV2	TRBJ2-5	.	TRBD2	TGTGCCAGCAGTGCGACTAGCGGCACCCCCCAGTACTTC	CASSATSGTPQYF
TRBV12-5	TRBJ2-7	.	TRBD2	TGTGCTAGTGGTGCAAGCGGGAGTAACCACGAGCAGTACTTC	CASGASGSNHEQYF
TRBV6-6	TRBJ1-3	.	.	TGTGCCAGCAGCCTCCAAATGACGGGGGGAAACACCATATATTTT	CASSLQMTGGNTIYF
TRBV18	TRBJ2-7	.	.	TGTGCCAGCTCAGGACCGGGTTCGGGCGAGCAGTACTTC	CASSGPGSGEQYF
TRBV2	TRBJ1-5	.	.	TGTGCCAGCACCTTGGGATACGGTCAGCCCCAGCATTTT	CASTLGYGQPQHF
TRBV6-4	TRBJ1-5	.	.	TGTGCCAGCAGTGGAGAGCATAATCAGCCCCAGCATTTT	CASSGEHNQPQHF
TRBV19	TRBJ2-2	once	.	TGTGCCAGTAGTCCCCAGGGTATCAGGACCGGGGAGCTGTTTTTT	CASSPQGIRTGELFF
TRBV28	TRBJ1-1	.	TRBD1	TGTGCCAGCAGTTCCCCCGGGACAGTAAACACTGAAGCTTTCTTT	CASSSPGTVNTEAFF
TRBV10-1	TRBJ2-2	.	TRBD1	TGCGCCAGCAGTGAGGGGACAGGCAACACCGGGGAGCTGTTTTTT	CASSEGTGNTGELFF
TRBV5-1	TRBJ1-4	.	.	TGCGCCAGCAGAGGGTTAGCTAATGAAAAACTGTTTTTT	CASRGLANEKLFF
TRBV2	TRBJ2-5	once	.	TGTGCCAGCAGTGACAGGGGTGGGCCTCAAGAGACCCAGTACTTC	CASSDRGGPQETQYF
TRBV28	TRBJ1-2	.	.	TGTGCCAGCAGTTTATCTGGGCAGGGTGGCGGCTACACCTTC	CASSLSGQGGGYTF
TRBV5-1	TRBJ2-2	.	TRBD2	TGCGCCAGCAGCATTAGCGGGAGAGGAATCGGGGAGCTGTTTTTT	CASSISGRGIGELFF
TRBV27	TRBJ1-5	.	TRBD1	TGTGCCAGCAGTTTTACAGGGGGGAATCAGCCCCAGCATTTT	CASSFTGGNQPQHF
TRBV25-1	TRBJ1-4	.	.	TGTGCCAGCAGTGAGGCGGGACTCAATGGACTGTTTTTT	CASSEAGLNGLFF
TRBV6-5	TRBJ1-1	once	.	TGTGCCAGCAGATTCTCCAGAGACACTGAAGCTTTCTTT	CASRFSRDTEAFF
TRBV10-3	TRBJ2-2	.	TRBD2	TGTGCCATCATCGGTGGGCTAGCGGGAGTACTCGGGGAGCTGTTTTTT	CAIIGGLAGVLGELFF
TRBV27	TRBJ2-5	.	TRBD2	TGTGCCAGCAGTACCTGGGCTAGCGGAGAAGAGACCCAGTACTTC	CASSTWASGEETQYF
TRBV19	TRBJ1-5	.	.	TGTGCCAGTAGTATAGGGCTAAGGGATCAGCCCCAGCATTTT	CASSIGLRDQPQHF
TRBV5-1	TRBJ2-3	.	TRBD1	TGCGCCAGCAGCATGGGGACAGGGGTTGCAGATACGCAGTATTTT	CASSMGTGVADTQYF